Following are 18 T cell receptor beta chains from one sample sequenced in a study of blood T cells in healthy people across ages. Primed by a sample-barcoded 5' primer and a J-beta primer mix, a second PCR proceeded for about 6 to 11 cycles. TCRdb re-derived calls from the 5' RACE reads in MiXCR, one entry per CDR3 protein. The sample has 780,000 or so distinct CDR3 sequences; about 61% are singletons. Material: blood. These receptors were obtained from a man in his forties in good health.

This chain links TRBV20-1 with TRBJ2-3; 8 nucleotides line up with TRBD2. Germline V CDR1 and CDR2: DFQATT, SNEGSKA (reference sequence). CDR3 size: 16 residues. Trimming cost V 6 bases and J 2 bases; bases outside gene matches: 13. CDR3 in amino acids: CSAQEVAGLFTDTQYF. As DNA, the CDR3 is TGCAGTGCCCAAGAGGTAGCGGGATTATTCACAGATACGCAGTATTTT.

The genes are TRBV7-8 and TRBJ1-2; D gene uncertain. Germline CDR1 and CDR2: SGHVS and FQNEAQ. The V end lost 5 bases, the J end lost 0 bases, and 13 bases lay between the germline ends. The CDR3 runs 15 residues. CDR3 nucleotides: TGTGCCAGCAGCCCCTTTCGCGGGACTAACTATGGCTACACCTTC. Translated: CASSPFRGTNYGYTF.

The chain carries TRBV5-1 and TRBJ2-5; 7 bases line up with TRBD2. This CDR3 spans 15 amino acids. In germline, CDR1 is SGHRS, CDR2 YFSETQ. J lost 2 bases, V lost 2 bases, and 6 bases had no gene match. The CDR3 region is CASSLELASQETQYF. The CDR3 bases are TGCGCCAGCAGCTTAGAACTAGCGTCACAAGAGACCCAGTACTTC.

The chain employs TRBV3-1 and TRBJ2-3; D may be TRBD1 (5 bases). This CDR3 has 14 amino acids. CDR1 and CDR2 from the germline V gene are LGHDT and YNNKEL (reference sequence). The V gene lost 4 bases and the J gene lost 8 bases, with 16 bases spanning the gap. The CDR3 region is CASSPVSPRGTQYF. CDR3 DNA sequence: TGTGCCAGCAGCCCCGTGTCGCCTAGGGGTACGCAGTATTTT.

A few counts support this clonotype. The rearrangement joins TRBV20-1 to TRBJ2-4; TRBD1 aligns across 9 bases. Per the germline V gene, CDR1 is DFQATT and CDR2 is SNEGSKA (reference sequence). This CDR3 is 17 amino acids long. J gave up 8 bases and V 0 bases, and 14 bases lay outside the gene matches. The CDR3 is CSARDPGTGIGFDIQYF. The CDR3 nucleotides read TGCAGTGCTAGAGATCCCGGGACAGGGATCGGTTTTGACATTCAGTACTTC.

The chain combines TRBV10-3 with TRBJ1-6; possibly TRBD1 for D (5 bases). Per the germline V gene, CDR1 is ENHRY and CDR2 is SYGVKD. V lost 0 bases and J 10 bases, leaving 13 bases between the germline ends. This CDR3 is built from 15 residues. The CDR3 DNA reads TGTGCCATCAGTGAGTCAGGTGGGGCGGACTCACCCCTCCACTTT. Translating it yields CAISESGGADSPLHF.

About this clonotype itself: This may stem from a read error, because a much larger clone lies one nucleotide away. The chain is built from TRBV27 and TRBJ2-7; 10 bases match TRBD1. This CDR3 is 14 amino acids long. Germline CDR1 MNHEY, CDR2 SMNVEV (reference sequence). Trimming cost V 5 bases and J 6 bases; bases outside gene matches: 7. CDR3 region: CASSVRDRGGEQYF. Written as DNA, the CDR3 is TGTGCCAGCAGTGTCCGGGACAGGGGTGGCGAGCAGTACTTC.

The rearrangement uses TRBV5-5 and TRBJ2-5; no clear D gene. CDR1 and CDR2 from the germline V gene are SGHKS and YYEKEE (reference sequence). The CDR3 covers 12 residues. V was shortened by 6 bases and J by 5 bases, with 11 bases between the two germline ends. The CDR3 nucleotides read TGTGCCAGCAACAAGATGGGGGAGACCCAGTACTTC. Protein: CASNKMGETQYF.

DNA for the CDR3: TGCAGTGCCTTGGACAGCCGCACAGATACGCAGTATTTT. This codes for CSALDSRTDTQYF. This chain joins TRBV20-1 and TRBJ2-3, with D possibly matching TRBD1 (6 bases). Germline CDR1 DFQATT, CDR2 SNEGSKA (reference sequence). There are 13 residues in the CDR3. Trimming shortened V by 6 bases and J by 1 base, and 11 bases separated the two germline ends.

This chain uses TRBV10-3 with TRBJ2-7, with 11 bases matching TRBD1. The length of the CDR3 is 13 residues. V shed 10 bases, J shed 3 bases, and the junction held 5 bases outside the gene matches. Germline loops: CDR1 ENHRY, CDR2 SYGVKD. CDR3 coding DNA: TGTGCCACCCGGGACAGGGGGGTCTACGAGCAGTACTTC. It is translated as CATRDRGVYEQYF.

The gene calls are TRBV6-6 and TRBJ2-7; 12 nucleotides agree with TRBD2. The ends lost 6 bases at V and 10 bases at J; junction bases unmatched: 16. Looked up from germline, CDR1 is MNHNY and CDR2 is SVGAGI (reference sequence). The CDR3 runs 16 residues. CDR3 coding DNA: TGTGCCAGCAGACTTCGACTAGCGGGAGATAGGGAGTCCCAGTACTTC. It specifies CASRLRLAGDRESQYF.

The chain joins TRBV4-3 to TRBJ2-2; 7 nucleotides line up with TRBD2. The CDR3 spans 15 residues. V dropped 1 base and J dropped 8; count of bases not matched to a gene: 7. From germline, CDR1 is LGHNA and CDR2 YSLEER. The CDR3 DNA reads as TGCGCCAGCAGCCAAGTGTCCGCAGCGGGAGGGGAGCTGTTTTTT. Translation: CASSQVSAAGGELFF.

This sequence joins TRBV28 and TRBJ1-2; 7 bases match TRBD1. V shed 2 bases, J shed 3 bases, and the junction held 6 bases outside the gene matches. The CDR3 sequence is 15 residues long. The germline gives CDR1 MDHEN, CDR2 SYDVKM. This CDR3 reads CASSLERGLDYGYTF. The CDR3 DNA follows: TGTGCCAGCAGTTTAGAGAGGGGGCTCGACTATGGCTACACCTTC.

This clonotype was recorded a few times. The chain uses TRBV28 and TRBJ2-7; a possible D gene is TRBD1 (5 bases). Trimming removed 3 bases at V and 3 bases at J, with 9 bases between. Germline V gene lookup returns CDR1 MDHEN and CDR2 SYDVKM. This CDR3 is built from 13 residues. CDR3: CASSFQGYYEQYF. For the CDR3, the DNA is TGTGCCAGCAGTTTTCAGGGATACTACGAGCAGTACTTC.

Ten or more counts support this clonotype. This CDR3 is CASSHQLGYEQYF. In DNA, the CDR3 is TGTGCCAGCAGCCATCAACTAGGGTACGAGCAGTACTTC. The V gene is TRBV4-2, the J gene TRBJ2-7, with a weak D call TRBD2 (5 bases). Per germline, CDR1 LGHNA and CDR2 YNFKEQ. Between the trimmed V and J ends, which lost 3 bases and 4 bases, there was a span of 10 bases. The CDR3 has 13 amino acids.

Details on this clonotype: The germline gene is not matched at one end of the junction; a read error may be the cause. The rearrangement links TRBV5-1 to TRBJ1-2; 9 nucleotides agree with TRBD1. The CDR3 spans 14 residues. Germline CDR1 and CDR2: SGHRS and YFSETQ. The CDR3 DNA reads as TGCGCCAGCAGCTTGGGGACAGGGGTTAATGGCAACACCTTC. This codes for CASSLGTGVNGNTF.

The CDR3 loop reads CASSSNRDTFRETQYF. The CDR3 nucleotides read TGTGCCAGCAGCTCCAACCGGGACACCTTCCGGGAGACCCAGTACTTC. V and J are TRBV11-1 and TRBJ2-5, with D perhaps TRBD1 (6 bases). CDR1 is SGHAT and CDR2 is FQDESV in the germline V gene (reference sequence). V lost 4 bases and J 5 bases, leaving 20 bases between the germline ends. This CDR3 region has 16 residues.

This clonotype showed up just a few times. The V call is TRBV20-1, the J call TRBJ2-7, with 7 bases lining up with TRBD1. The trim removed 5 bases at V and 2 bases at J, leaving 6 bases unmatched. Germline loops: CDR1 DFQATT, CDR2 SNEGSKA (reference sequence). CDR3 size: 13 residues. As DNA, the CDR3 is TGCAGTGCTTTGACTGGGACAGCCTACGAGCAGTACTTC. Amino acid sequence: CSALTGTAYEQYF.